This T cell receptor beta chain is from a study of beta chain features in type 1 diabetes. Study context: The patients were much like the healthy donors in age, gender and cell yields.

The authors reverse transcribed all of the isolated RNA, so sequencing captured expressed TCRB transcripts. Measured with immunoSEQ multiplex PCR; TCRdb has only the in-frame clones, and not every one. The sample yields 300,000 to 400,000 clones, approximately 10% seen once. This clone was detected a few times. A sort by CD45RO/CCR7/CD25/CD127/CD95/CD27 yielded CD4+ naive, central memory, regulatory and stem cell-like memory cells. The sequence came from a woman aged 25 to 39 in good health. The sample taken for sequencing was naive CD4+ T cells from blood.

CDR3 DNA: TGTGCCAGCAGTTTTTTCGGGGTTCAGCCCCAGCATTTT. Translating gives CASSFFGVQPQHF. This chain uses TRBV28 with TRBJ1-5; D gene ambiguous. Trimming removed 3 bases at V and 6 bases at J, with 9 bases between. The CDR3 totals 13 residues. Germline loops: CDR1 MDHEN, CDR2 SYDVKM. The full variable domain, with the rest looked up from reference TRBV28 and TRBJ1-5, is DVKVTQSSRYLVKRTGEKVFLECVQDMDHENMFWYRQDPGLGLRLIYFSYDVKMKEKGDIPEGYSVSREKKERFSLILESASTNQTSMYLCASSFFGVQPQHFGDGTRLSIL.